Described below is a single TCR beta chain sequence and its context. The CDR3 totals 15 residues. V was pared by 1 base and J by 11 bases, with 18 bases between. Germline loops: CDR1 MGHRA, CDR2 YSYEKL. 60 Vbeta and 13 Jbeta primers were used in PCR. The table came from immunoSEQ multiplex PCR; TCRdb's copy has only in-frame clones and leaves some out. Among around 150,000 clones listed, about 75% were seen once. This sample is part of a study of cytomegalovirus exposure and HLA in healthy donors. The rearrangement joins TRBV4-1 to TRBJ1-5; D unclear. The source material was PBMCs. This receptor was identified in a man aged 50 or older in good health and CMV-seropositive. The CDR3 nucleotides are TGCGCCAGCAGCCAAGTGGGCGGAGACTATGGGACCCAGCATTTT. Its translation: CASSQVGGDYGTQHF.